What follows are 15 T cell receptor beta chains derived from one specimen sequenced in a study of T cells in Graves' hyperthyroidism and ophthalmopathy. Authors of the study amplified TCR beta CDR3 regions from RNA transcripts. TCR CDR3 underwent first-round RT-PCR with the HTBI primer set. In TCRdb, the multiplex PCR reads were re-called with MiXCR into one record per CDR3 protein. Of 300,000 to 450,000 distinct CDR3 sequences in the sample, about 14% are singletons; the top ten hold roughly 21%. The sequenced sample consisted of blood. The receptors were gathered from a woman in her thirties with Graves' ophthalmopathy.

This clonotype was seen more than once but under ten times. J is TRBJ2-5 and V is TRBV9; D possibly corresponds to TRBD2 (6 bases). The CDR3 is made up of 16 amino acids. Germline lookup yields CDR1 SGDLS and CDR2 YYNGEE. Trimming shortened V by 2 bases and J by 1 base, and 15 bases separated the two germline ends. CDR3: CASSVAGIFGQETQYF. CDR3 sequence (DNA): TGTGCCAGCAGCGTGGCGGGGATATTCGGCCAAGAGACCCAGTACTTC.

This clonotype occurred many times. The chain recombines TRBV5-5 with TRBJ2-7; tentatively, D is TRBD2 (5 bases). The CDR3 loop spans 14 amino acids. Germline V gives CDR1 SGHKS, CDR2 YYEKEE (reference sequence). V was shortened by 4 bases and J by 3 bases, with 14 bases between the two germline ends. CDR3 sequence reads: CASSPVPLDYEQYF. The CDR3 DNA reads as TGTGCCAGCAGCCCGGTTCCACTAGACTACGAGCAGTACTTC.

This clonotype was seen many times. The chain couples TRBV30 to TRBJ2-3; TRBD1 matches 8 bases. The CDR3 has 14 amino acids. V shed 5 bases and J 0 bases; nucleotides not matched to a gene: 4. Germline V gene data show CDR1 as GTSNPN and CDR2 as SVGIG (reference sequence). This CDR3 reads CAWGRTGSTDTQYF. CDR3 DNA: TGTGCCTGGGGCAGGACAGGGAGCACAGATACGCAGTATTTT.

At least ten counts were recorded for this clonotype. The rearrangement uses TRBV18 and TRBJ2-6; a possible D gene is TRBD1 (6 bases). Germline loops: CDR1 KGHSH, CDR2 LQKENI. V lost 3 bases, J lost 1 base, and 13 bases lay in between. The CDR3 has 17 amino acids. The CDR3 sequence is CASSPVSGASGANVLTF. In nucleotides, the CDR3 is TGTGCCAGCTCACCGGTCTCAGGGGCGTCTGGGGCCAACGTCCTGACTTTC.

CDR3 DNA sequence: TGTGCCAGCAGCCCGGACAGGCGCGGGGATACGCAGTATTTT. Translated, it gives CASSPDRRGDTQYF. J is TRBJ2-3 and V is TRBV7-2, with 7 bases identical to TRBD1. The CDR3 extends over 14 amino acids. The junction had 8 bases not matched to a gene; V was cut back by 5 bases and J by 6 bases. Germline CDR1 SGHTA, CDR2 FQGNSA.

The chain has TRBV28 and TRBJ2-1, with 13 bases matching TRBD2. Trimming took 4 bases from V and 8 from J; bases not matched to a gene: 5. CDR1 and CDR2 (germline): MDHEN, SYDVKM. The CDR3 has 15 residues. CDR3 DNA sequence: TGTGCCAGCAGTTCACTAGCGGGGGGGCCGGATGAGCAGTTCTTC. As protein: CASSSLAGGPDEQFF.

This clonotype was detected only a few times. The rearrangement joins TRBV28 to TRBJ2-7, with 7 nucleotides matching TRBD1. This CDR3 region has 14 residues. V trimming: 6 bases; J trimming: 6 bases; junction bases outside the gene matches: 11. Looked up from germline, CDR1 is MDHEN and CDR2 is SYDVKM. The CDR3 protein is CASSGTAPTLEQYF. CDR3 DNA: TGTGCCAGCAGCGGGACAGCACCGACTCTCGAGCAGTACTTC.

This clonotype was picked up a small number of times. The chain carries TRBV5-4 and TRBJ2-5; D is unclear. V gave up 0 bases and J gave up 1 base, with 7 bases separating them. CDR3 size: 14 residues. The germline V gene has CDR1 SGHNT and CDR2 YYREEE (reference sequence). The CDR3 spells CASSLGSIQETQYF. DNA of the CDR3: TGTGCCAGCAGCTTGGGGTCGATCCAAGAGACCCAGTACTTC.

This clonotype was detected many times. V gene TRBV15 combines with J gene TRBJ2-3; TRBD2 aligns across 8 bases. Germline trimming cut 8 bases from V and 3 bases from J; bases unmatched to any gene: 7. This CDR3 spans 14 amino acids. Per the germline V gene, CDR1 is LNHNV and CDR2 is YYDKDF (reference sequence). The CDR3 DNA follows: TGTGCCACCCGGTTAGGCGGGGGGACAGATACGCAGTATTTT. Protein sequence: CATRLGGGTDTQYF.

This clonotype was counted at least ten times. CDR3 nucleotide sequence: TGTGCCAGCAGCTGGGATACAGGGCTACTCAACTATGGCTACACCTTC. Its translation: CASSWDTGLLNYGYTF. This chain joins TRBV3-1 and TRBJ1-2; D may be TRBD1 (6 bases). The germline CDR1 and CDR2 sequences are LGHDT and YNNKEL (reference sequence). The CDR3 has 16 amino acids. V shed 5 bases and J shed 2 bases, with 18 bases lying between them.

This chain uses TRBV2 with TRBJ2-2; 9 nucleotides agree with TRBD2. CDR1 and CDR2 (germline): SNHLY, FYNNEI. The J segment lost 1 base and the V segment lost 4 bases, leaving 4 bases of the junction unmatched. The CDR3 loop spans 16 amino acids. The CDR3 sequence: CASSAWRGGNTGELFF. The CDR3 DNA follows: TGTGCCAGCAGTGCCTGGCGGGGGGGGAACACCGGGGAGCTGTTTTTT.

This clonotype was detected ten times or more. This chain connects TRBV6-5 to TRBJ1-1; TRBD1 is a possible D gene (5 bases). V lost 1 base and J lost 6, with 15 bases in between. The germline V gene encodes CDR1 MNHEY and CDR2 SVGAGI. The CDR3 covers 15 residues. This chain's CDR3 is CASSYLGEGSAEAFF. The CDR3 region has the DNA TGTGCCAGCAGTTACTTGGGCGAGGGGTCTGCTGAAGCTTTCTTT.

This clonotype came up many times. The V gene is TRBV28, the J gene TRBJ2-5, with 14 bases lining up with TRBD2. J was trimmed by 4 bases and V by 8 bases; bases with no gene match: 6. The CDR3 runs 15 residues. Germline-derived CDR1 and CDR2 are MDHEN and SYDVKM. Written as DNA, the CDR3 is TGTGCCAGCGGGGGGGGACTAGCGGGGGTAGAGACCCAGTACTTC. Amino acid sequence: CASGGGLAGVETQYF.

This clonotype was counted ten times or more. CDR3 DNA: TGTGCCAGCAGGGTCTCCTACGAGCAGTACTTC. Its protein is CASRVSYEQYF. The rearrangement links TRBV2 to TRBJ2-7; no definite D call. This CDR3 comprises 11 residues. The V gene lost 6 bases and the J gene lost 0 bases, with 3 bases spanning the gap. The germline V gene has CDR1 SNHLY and CDR2 FYNNEI.

The chain has TRBV7-9 and TRBJ1-5; 8 nucleotides match TRBD1. The germline gives CDR1 SEHNR, CDR2 FQNEAQ (reference sequence). This CDR3 is built from 15 residues. V lost 5 bases to trimming and J lost 4 bases; unmatched junction nucleotides: 7. CDR3 DNA: TGTGCCAGCAGCACGGACAGGGTAATTAATCAGCCCCAGCATTTT. It encodes CASSTDRVINQPQHF. Combining the CDR3 with reference TRBV7-9 and TRBJ1-5 gives the whole variable domain DTGVSQNPRHKITKRGQNVTFRCDPISEHNRLYWYRQTLGQGPEFLTYFQNEAQLEKSRLLSDRFSAERPKGSFSTLEIQRTEQGDSAMYLCASSTDRVINQPQHFGDGTRLSIL.